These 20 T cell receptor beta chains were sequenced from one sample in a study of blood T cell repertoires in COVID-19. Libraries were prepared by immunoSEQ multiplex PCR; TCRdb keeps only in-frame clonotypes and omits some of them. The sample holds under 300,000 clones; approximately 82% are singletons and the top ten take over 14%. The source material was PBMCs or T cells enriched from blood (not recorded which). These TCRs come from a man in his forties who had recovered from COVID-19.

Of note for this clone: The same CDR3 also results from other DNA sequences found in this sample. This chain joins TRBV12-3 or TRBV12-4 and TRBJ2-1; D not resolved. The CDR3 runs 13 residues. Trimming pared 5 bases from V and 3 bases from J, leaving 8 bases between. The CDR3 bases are TGTGCCAGCAGTAGAGGTAGCTACAATGAGCAGTTCTTC. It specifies CASSRGSYNEQFF.

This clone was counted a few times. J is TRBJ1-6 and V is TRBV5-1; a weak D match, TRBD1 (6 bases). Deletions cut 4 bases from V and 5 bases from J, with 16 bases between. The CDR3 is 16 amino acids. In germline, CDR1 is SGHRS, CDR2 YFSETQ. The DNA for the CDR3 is TGCGCCAGCAGCAGCCTTCCGACAGGCAATAATTCACCCCTCCACTTT. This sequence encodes CASSSLPTGNNSPLHF.

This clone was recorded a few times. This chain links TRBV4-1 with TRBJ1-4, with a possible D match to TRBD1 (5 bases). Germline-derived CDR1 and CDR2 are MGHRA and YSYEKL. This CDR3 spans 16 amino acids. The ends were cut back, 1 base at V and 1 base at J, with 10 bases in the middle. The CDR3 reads CASSQGWGRTNEKLFF. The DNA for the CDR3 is TGCGCCAGCAGCCAAGGCTGGGGCCGAACTAATGAAAAACTGTTTTTT.

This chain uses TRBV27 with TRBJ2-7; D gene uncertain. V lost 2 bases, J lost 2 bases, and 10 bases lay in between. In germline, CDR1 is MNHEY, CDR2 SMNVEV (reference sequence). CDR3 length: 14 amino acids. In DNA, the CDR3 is TGTGCCAGCAGTTTAGGAACGCGGACCTACGAGCAGTACTTC. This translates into CASSLGTRTYEQYF.

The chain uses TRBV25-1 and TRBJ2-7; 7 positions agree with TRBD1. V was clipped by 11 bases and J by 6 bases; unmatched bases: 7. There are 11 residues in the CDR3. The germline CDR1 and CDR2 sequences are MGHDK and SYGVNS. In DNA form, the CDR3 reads TGTGCCGTCGGGACAGTACGCGAGCAGTACTTC. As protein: CAVGTVREQYF.

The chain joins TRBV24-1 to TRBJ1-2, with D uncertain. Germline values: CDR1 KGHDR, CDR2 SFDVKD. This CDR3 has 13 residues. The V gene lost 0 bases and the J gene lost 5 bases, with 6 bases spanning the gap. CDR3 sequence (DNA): TGTGCCACCAGTGATTTGTCGGGGTATGGCTACACCTTC. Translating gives CATSDLSGYGYTF.

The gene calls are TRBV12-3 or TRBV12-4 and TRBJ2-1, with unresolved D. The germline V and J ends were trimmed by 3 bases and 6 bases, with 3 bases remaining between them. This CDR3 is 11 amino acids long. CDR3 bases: TGTGCCAGCAGTTTGGCCAATGAGCAGTTCTTC. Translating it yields CASSLANEQFF.

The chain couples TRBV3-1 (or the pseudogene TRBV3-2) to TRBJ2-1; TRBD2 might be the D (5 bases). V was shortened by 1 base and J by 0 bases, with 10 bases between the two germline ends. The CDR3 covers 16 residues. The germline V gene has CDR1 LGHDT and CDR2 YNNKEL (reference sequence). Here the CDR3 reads CASSQAASPSYNEQFF. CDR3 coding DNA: TGTGCCAGCAGCCAAGCCGCTAGCCCCTCCTACAATGAGCAGTTCTTC.

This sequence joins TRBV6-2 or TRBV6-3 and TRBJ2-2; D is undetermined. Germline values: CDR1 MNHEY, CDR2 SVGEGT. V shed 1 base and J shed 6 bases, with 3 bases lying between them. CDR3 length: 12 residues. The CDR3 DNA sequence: TGTGCCAGCAGTTACTGGCCCGGGGAGCTGTTTTTT. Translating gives CASSYWPGELFF.

The CDR3 sequence is CASSLSHGDTQYF. The CDR3 DNA is TGTGCCAGCAGCCTTAGTCACGGAGATACGCAGTATTTT. V is TRBV6-5 and J is TRBJ2-3; no clear D. Per germline, CDR1 MNHEY and CDR2 SVGAGI. V dropped 6 bases and J dropped 5 bases, with 12 bases sitting between them. The CDR3 extends over 13 amino acids.

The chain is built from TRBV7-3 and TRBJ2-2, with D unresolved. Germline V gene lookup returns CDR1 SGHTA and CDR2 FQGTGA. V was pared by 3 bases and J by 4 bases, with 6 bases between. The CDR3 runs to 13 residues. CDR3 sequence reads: CASSFAFTGELFF. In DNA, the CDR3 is TGTGCCAGCAGCTTCGCGTTCACCGGGGAGCTGTTTTTT.

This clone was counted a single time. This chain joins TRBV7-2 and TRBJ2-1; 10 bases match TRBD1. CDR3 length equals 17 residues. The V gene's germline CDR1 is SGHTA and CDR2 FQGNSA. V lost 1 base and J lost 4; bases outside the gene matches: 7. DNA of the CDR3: TGTGCCAGCAGCTTAGGACAGGGGGCAGGAGGGTACAATGAGCAGTTCTTC. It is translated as CASSLGQGAGGYNEQFF.

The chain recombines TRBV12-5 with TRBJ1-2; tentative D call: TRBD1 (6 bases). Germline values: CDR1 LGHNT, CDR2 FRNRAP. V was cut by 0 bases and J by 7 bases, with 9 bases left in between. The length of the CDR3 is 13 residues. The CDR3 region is CASGLVGGGGYTF. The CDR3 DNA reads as TGTGCTAGTGGTTTGGTAGGGGGTGGTGGCTACACCTTC.

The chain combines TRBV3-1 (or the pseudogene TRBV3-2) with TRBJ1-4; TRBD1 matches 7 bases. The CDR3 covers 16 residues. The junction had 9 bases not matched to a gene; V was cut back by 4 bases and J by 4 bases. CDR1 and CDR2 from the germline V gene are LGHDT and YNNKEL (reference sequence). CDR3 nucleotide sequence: TGTGCCAGCAGCCTTCGAAACAGGGGAAGTAATGAAAAACTGTTTTTT. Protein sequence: CASSLRNRGSNEKLFF.

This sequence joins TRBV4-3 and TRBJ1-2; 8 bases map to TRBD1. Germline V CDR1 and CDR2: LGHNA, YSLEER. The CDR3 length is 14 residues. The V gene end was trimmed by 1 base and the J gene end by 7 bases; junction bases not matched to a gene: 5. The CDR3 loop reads CASSQGGQGGGYTF. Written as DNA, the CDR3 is TGCGCCAGCAGCCAAGGAGGACAGGGAGGTGGCTACACCTTC.

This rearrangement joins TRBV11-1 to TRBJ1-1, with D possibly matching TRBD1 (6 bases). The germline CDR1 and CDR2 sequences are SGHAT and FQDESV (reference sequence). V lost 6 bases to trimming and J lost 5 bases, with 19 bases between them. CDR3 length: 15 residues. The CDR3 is CASSRPRGAWTEAFF. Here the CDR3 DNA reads TGTGCCAGCAGTCGACCCCGGGGGGCTTGGACTGAAGCTTTCTTT. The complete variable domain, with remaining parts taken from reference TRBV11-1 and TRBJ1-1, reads EAEVAQSPRYKITEKSQAVAFWCDPISGHATLYWYRQILGQGPELLVQFQDESVVDDSQLPKDRFSAERLKGVDSTLKIQPAELGDSAMYLCASSRPRGAWTEAFFGQGTRLTVV.

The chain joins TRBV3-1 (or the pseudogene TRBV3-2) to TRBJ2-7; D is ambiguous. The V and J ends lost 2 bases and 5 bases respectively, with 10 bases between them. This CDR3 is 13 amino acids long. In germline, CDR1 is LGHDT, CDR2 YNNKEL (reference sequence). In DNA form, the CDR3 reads TGTGCCAGCAGCCAATCGAAGCGAGACGAGCAGTACTTC. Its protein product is CASSQSKRDEQYF.

In DNA, the CDR3 is TGTGCCAGCAGCCAGGCAGGCCCCTATGGCTACACCTTC. It translates to CASSQAGPYGYTF. This sequence joins TRBV3-1 (or the pseudogene TRBV3-2) and TRBJ1-2; D remains unclear. The V gene's germline CDR1 is LGHDT and CDR2 YNNKEL (reference sequence). V was clipped by 3 bases and J by 4 bases, with 9 bases between them. There are 13 residues in the CDR3.

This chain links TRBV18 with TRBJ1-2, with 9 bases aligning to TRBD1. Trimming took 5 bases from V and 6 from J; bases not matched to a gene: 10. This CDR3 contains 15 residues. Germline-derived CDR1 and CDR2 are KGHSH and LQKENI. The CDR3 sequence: CASSDNTGGANGYTF. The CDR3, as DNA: TGTGCCAGCTCAGACAATACAGGGGGCGCGAATGGCTACACCTTC.

As DNA, the CDR3 is TGTGCCTGGAGTACAGGGAATAATGATTCACCCCTCCACTTT. Amino acid sequence: CAWSTGNNDSPLHF. The V and J genes are TRBV30 and TRBJ1-6; a possible D gene is TRBD1 (6 bases). Trimming removed 2 bases from V and 8 bases from J, with 13 bases in between. The CDR3 spans 14 residues. CDR1 and CDR2 (germline): GTSNPN, SVGIG (reference sequence).